This is a list of T cell receptor beta chains from one sample in a study of blood T cells in healthy people across ages. TCRdb called the 5' RACE reads again in MiXCR, with one record for every CDR3 protein. The table lists around 800,000 distinct CDR3 sequences, around 68% of them singletons. The source material was blood. These receptors all stem from a man in his thirties or forties in good health. Both conserved end residues are part of each CDR3. D genes are given only for firm matches. A row's size may be missing; if present it is once, few, many or a size class.

>NA|TRBV9|TRBJ2-3|NA
TGTGCCAGCTGCCGCGAAGGCAGGTCTTTAGATACGCAGTATTTT
CASCREGRSLDTQYF
>NA|TRBV20-1|TRBJ2-5|NA
TGCAGTGCTAGTCCAGCTCAAGAGACCCAGTACTTC
CSASPAQETQYF
>few|TRBV7-2|TRBJ1-5|NA
TGTGCCAGCAGCTTAGCGCGGGGGGCTCAGCCCCAGCATTTT
CASSLARGAQPQHF
>few|TRBV12-3/TRBV12-4|TRBJ2-7|TRBD2
TGTGCCAGCAGTCTTACTAGCGGGGGCGAAAGCTCCTACGAGCAGTACTTC
CASSLTSGGESSYEQYF
>NA|TRBV7-9|TRBJ1-4|NA
TGTGCCGCACAGGGATTGGACGAAAAACTGTTTTTT
CAAQGLDEKLFF
>few|TRBV4-3|TRBJ1-6|TRBD1
TGCGCCAGCAGCCAAGATGGAGGGACAGGGTCTTCACCCCTCCACTTT
CASSQDGGTGSSPLHF
>NA|TRBV12-3/TRBV12-4|TRBJ1-1|TRBD1
TGTGCCAGCAGTCCCCCGGGACAGGGAGTGGAAACTGAAGCTTTCTTT
CASSPPGQGVETEAFF
>NA|TRBV15|TRBJ2-1|TRBD2
TGTGCCACCAGCAGAGTACTAGCGGGCGACAATGAGCAGTTCTTC
CATSRVLAGDNEQFF
>NA|TRBV6-5|TRBJ2-3|NA
TGTGCCAGCAGTTACCAGGGGGGACTATACAGCACAGATACGCAGTATTTT
CASSYQGGLYSTDTQYF
>few|TRBV15|TRBJ2-1|NA
TGTGCCACCAGCAGACCCGAGGGGAACAATGAGCAGTTCTTC
CATSRPEGNNEQFF
>once|TRBV7-2|TRBJ1-1|NA
TGTGCCAGCAGCTTAAATCCAGGTCTGAACACTGAAGCTTTCTTT
CASSLNPGLNTEAFF
>once|TRBV5-4|TRBJ1-2|TRBD1
TGTGCCAGCAGCTTGTATGACAGGGATAATGGCTACACCTTC
CASSLYDRDNGYTF
>NA|TRBV5-1|TRBJ2-3|NA
TGCGCCAGCAGCTCATCCTTCAGCCGGGGGATCACAGATACGCAGTATTTT
CASSSSFSRGITDTQYF
>NA|TRBV4-3|TRBJ2-7|NA
TGCGCCAGCAGCCAGGAGGGACAGTCACCTACGAGGCAGTACTTC
CASSQEGQSPTRQYF
>NA|TRBV7-2|TRBJ2-4|NA
TGTGCCAGCAGCTTAAGAGTGGAAAACATTCAGTACTTC
CASSLRVENIQYF
>NA|TRBV5-1|TRBJ2-7|NA
TGCGCCAGCAGCACCTCAGGGACGCACGAGCAGTACTTC
CASSTSGTHEQYF
>NA|TRBV4-2|TRBJ2-7|NA
TGTGCCAGCAGCCAAGAAGGGTCTAGTAAAGGGAATGAGCAGTACTTC
CASSQEGSSKGNEQYF
>NA|TRBV9|TRBJ2-1|NA
TGTGCCAGCAGCGTAGGCCCCACTGGGTCCGGTGGTGAGCAGTTCTTC
CASSVGPTGSGGEQFF
>few|TRBV28|TRBJ2-1|NA
TGTGCCAGCGCAACATCCTTCAGAACCGGGCTTGAGCAGTTCTTC
CASATSFRTGLEQFF
>NA|TRBV9|TRBJ2-5|NA
TGTGCCAGCAGCGTAGCACTAGAGTTCGAGACCCGGTACTTC
CASSVALEFETRYF
>NA|TRBV27|TRBJ2-5|NA
TGTGCCAGCAGTTCCTATCAGGGGACCCAGTACTTC
CASSSYQGTQYF
>NA|TRBV5-1|TRBJ2-1|TRBD2
TGCGCCAGCAGCTCCGGGACTAACGCCTACAATGAGCAGTTCTTC
CASSSGTNAYNEQFF